This T cell receptor beta chain was found in a study of T cell responses to AZD1222 COVID-19 vaccine. A remark on this clone: What it binds is unknown.

The V and J ends lost 3 bases and 0 bases respectively, with 15 bases between them. Per the germline V gene, CDR1 is LGHDT and CDR2 is YNNKEL (reference sequence). This CDR3 comprises 16 residues. Study-wide results and limits: Vaccination with two AZD1222 doses was followed by a rise in Spike-specific TCR breadth and depth.

The table came from immunoSEQ multiplex PCR; TCRdb's copy has only in-frame clones and leaves some out. This table holds 95,000 to 120,000 clones, over 85% found once. This sequence was found in an adult in good health. The rearrangement uses TRBV3-1 (or the pseudogene TRBV3-2) and TRBJ2-7; no reliable D call. The starting material was peripheral blood, obtained on day 0 of MenACWY control vaccination. CDR3 nucleotide sequence: TGTGCCAGCAGCCATGACCGACGGCTTTCCTCCTACGAGCAGTACTTC. Its protein product is CASSHDRRLSSYEQYF.